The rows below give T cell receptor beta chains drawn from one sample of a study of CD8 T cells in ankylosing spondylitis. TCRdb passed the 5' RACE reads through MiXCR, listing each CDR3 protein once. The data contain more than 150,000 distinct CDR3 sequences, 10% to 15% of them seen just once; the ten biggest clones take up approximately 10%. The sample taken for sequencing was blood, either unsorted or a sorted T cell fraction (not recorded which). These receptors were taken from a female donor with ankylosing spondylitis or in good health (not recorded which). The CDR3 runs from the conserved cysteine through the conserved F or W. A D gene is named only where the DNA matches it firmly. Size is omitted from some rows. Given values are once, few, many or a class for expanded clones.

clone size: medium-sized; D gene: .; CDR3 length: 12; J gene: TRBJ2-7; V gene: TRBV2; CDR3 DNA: TGTGCCAGCAGTACTTGGACAGTCGAGCAGTACTTC; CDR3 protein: CASSTWTVEQYF
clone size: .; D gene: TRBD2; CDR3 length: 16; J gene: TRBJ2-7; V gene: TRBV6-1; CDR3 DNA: TGTGCCAGCAGTGTAACTAGCGGCCGGAGCTCCTACGAGCAGTACTTC; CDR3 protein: CASSVTSGRSSYEQYF
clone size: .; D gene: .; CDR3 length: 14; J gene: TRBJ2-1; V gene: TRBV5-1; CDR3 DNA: TGCGCCAGCAGCCACCCTGAGGGGCGGGACTTTGAGTTCTTC; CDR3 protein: CASSHPEGRDFEFF
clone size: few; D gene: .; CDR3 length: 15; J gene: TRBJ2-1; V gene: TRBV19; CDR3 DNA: TGTGCCAGTAGTATCCAGCACCCCTCCTACAATGAGCAGTTCTTC; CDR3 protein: CASSIQHPSYNEQFF
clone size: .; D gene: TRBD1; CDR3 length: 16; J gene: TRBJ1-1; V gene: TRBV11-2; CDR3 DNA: TGTGCCAGCAGCCCCGGGACAGGGGTTAAGAACACTGAAGCTTTCTTT; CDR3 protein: CASSPGTGVKNTEAFF
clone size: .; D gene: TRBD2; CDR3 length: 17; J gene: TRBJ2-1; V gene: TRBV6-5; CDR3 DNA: TGTGCCAGCAGTTACTCTCCGGGACTAGCGGGAGTCAATGAGCAGTTCTTC; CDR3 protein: CASSYSPGLAGVNEQFF
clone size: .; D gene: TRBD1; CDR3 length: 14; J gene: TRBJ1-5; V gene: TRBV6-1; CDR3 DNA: TGTGCCAGCAGTAGGACAGGGACTAATCAGCCCCAGCTTTTT; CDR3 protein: CASSRTGTNQPQLF
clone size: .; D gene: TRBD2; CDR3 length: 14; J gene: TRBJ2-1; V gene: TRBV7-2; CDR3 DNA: TGTGCCAGCATCAGGACTAGCGGGCACAATGAGCAGTTCTTC; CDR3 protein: CASIRTSGHNEQFF
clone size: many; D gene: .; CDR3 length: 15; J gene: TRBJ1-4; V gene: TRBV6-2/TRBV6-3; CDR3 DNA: TGTGCCAGCAGTTACTCACTCCAGGGGCGGTCGGAACTGTTTTTT; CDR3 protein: CASSYSLQGRSELFF
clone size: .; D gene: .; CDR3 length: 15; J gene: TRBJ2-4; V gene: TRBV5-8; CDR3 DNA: TGTGCCAGCAGCCCGCCGGGCCAGACCAAAAACATTCAGTACTTC; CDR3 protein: CASSPPGQTKNIQYF
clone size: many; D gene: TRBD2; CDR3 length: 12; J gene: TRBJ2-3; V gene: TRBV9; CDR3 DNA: TGTGCCAGCAGCGTAGATCGGGGGGGGCAGTATTTT; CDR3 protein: CASSVDRGGQYF
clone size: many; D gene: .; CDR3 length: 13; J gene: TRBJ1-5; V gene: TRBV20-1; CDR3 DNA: TGCAGTGCGGTGGGGGTATACAATCAGCCCCAGCATTTT; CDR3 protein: CSAVGVYNQPQHF
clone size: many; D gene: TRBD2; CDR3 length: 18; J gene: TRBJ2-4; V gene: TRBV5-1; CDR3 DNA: TGCGCCAGCAGCCCGAATAGCGGGAGAGTCCGGGCCAAAAACATTCAGTACTTC; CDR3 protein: CASSPNSGRVRAKNIQYF
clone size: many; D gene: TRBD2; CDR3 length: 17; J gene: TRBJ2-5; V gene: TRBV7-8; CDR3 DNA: TGTGCCAGCAGCTTGGGGCCCCGGGAGGGAGTCGGAGAGACCCAGTACTTC; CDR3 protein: CASSLGPREGVGETQYF
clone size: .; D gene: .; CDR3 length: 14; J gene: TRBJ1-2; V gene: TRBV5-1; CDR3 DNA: TGCGCCAGCAGCTTGGACAGGGTGAACTATGGCTACACCTTC; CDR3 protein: CASSLDRVNYGYTF
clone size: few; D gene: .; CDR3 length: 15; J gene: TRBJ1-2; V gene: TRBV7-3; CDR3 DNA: TGTGCCAGCAGCCCCATTGCGGGAGCTAACTATGGCTACACCTTC; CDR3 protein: CASSPIAGANYGYTF
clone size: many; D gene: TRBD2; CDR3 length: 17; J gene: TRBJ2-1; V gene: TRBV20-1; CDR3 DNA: TGCAGTGCTACGTCACAGGAATTAGCGGGAGACTACAATGAGCAGTTCTTC; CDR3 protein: CSATSQELAGDYNEQFF
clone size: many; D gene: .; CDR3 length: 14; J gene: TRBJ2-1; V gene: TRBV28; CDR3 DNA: TGTGCCAGCAGTCCCCCCTCATTGACGGGGGAGCAGTTCTTC; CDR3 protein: CASSPPSLTGEQFF
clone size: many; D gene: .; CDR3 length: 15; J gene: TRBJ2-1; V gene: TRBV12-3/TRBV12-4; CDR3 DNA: TGTGCCAGCAGTTTTTTGGTAACAGAGTACAATGAGCAGTTCTTC; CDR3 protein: CASSFLVTEYNEQFF
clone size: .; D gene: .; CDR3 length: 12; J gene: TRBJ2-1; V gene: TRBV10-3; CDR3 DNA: TGTGCCATCAGTGAGCGGGAACTTAGGCAGTTCTTC; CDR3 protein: CAISERELRQFF
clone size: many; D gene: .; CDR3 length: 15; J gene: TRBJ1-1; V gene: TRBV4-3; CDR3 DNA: TGCGCCAGCAGCCAAGCGGGCAGGCTGAACACTGAAGCTTTCTTT; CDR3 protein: CASSQAGRLNTEAFF
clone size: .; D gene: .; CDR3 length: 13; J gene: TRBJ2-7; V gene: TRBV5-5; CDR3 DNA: TGTGCCAGCAGCTTGGATCCCTTCTACGAGCAGTACTTC; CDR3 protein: CASSLDPFYEQYF
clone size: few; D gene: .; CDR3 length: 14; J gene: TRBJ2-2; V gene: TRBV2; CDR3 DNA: TGTGCCAGCAGTGAATGGGGGGCGGCCGGGGAGCTGTTTTTT; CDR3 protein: CASSEWGAAGELFF
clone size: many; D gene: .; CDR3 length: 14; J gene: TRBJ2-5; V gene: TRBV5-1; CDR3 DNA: TGCGCCAGCTCAGGAGAGGCCCCAGTGGAGACCCAGTACTTC; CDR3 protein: CASSGEAPVETQYF
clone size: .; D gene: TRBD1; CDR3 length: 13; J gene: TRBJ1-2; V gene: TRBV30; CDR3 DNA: TGTGCCTGGAGTCCCGGACAGGGGAATGGCTACACCTTC; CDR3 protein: CAWSPGQGNGYTF
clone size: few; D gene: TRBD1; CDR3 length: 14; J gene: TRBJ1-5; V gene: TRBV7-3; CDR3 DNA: TGTGCCAGCAGCCAGGGACAGGGCCATCAGCCCCAGCATTTT; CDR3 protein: CASSQGQGHQPQHF
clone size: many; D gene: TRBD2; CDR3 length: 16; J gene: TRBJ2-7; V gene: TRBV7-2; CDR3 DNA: TGTGCCAGCAGCTTAGGCCTTAGCGGGAGCTCCTACGAGCAGTACTTC; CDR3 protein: CASSLGLSGSSYEQYF
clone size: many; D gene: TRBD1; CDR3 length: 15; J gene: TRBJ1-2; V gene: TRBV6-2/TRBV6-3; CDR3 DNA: TGTGCCAGCAGTTACGGGACAGGGGATCACTATGGCTACACCTTC; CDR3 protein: CASSYGTGDHYGYTF
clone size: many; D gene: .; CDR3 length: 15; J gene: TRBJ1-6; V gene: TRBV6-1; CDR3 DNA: TGTGCCAGCAGTCTGACTGGGACAACAAATTCACCCCTCCACTTT; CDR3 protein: CASSLTGTTNSPLHF
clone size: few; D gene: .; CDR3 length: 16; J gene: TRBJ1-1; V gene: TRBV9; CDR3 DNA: TGTGCCAGCAGCCACAATCCCACGGGGCCCGGCACTGAAGCTTTCTTT; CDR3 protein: CASSHNPTGPGTEAFF